Each of the 10 T cell receptor beta chains below was sequenced from the same sample in a study of cytomegalovirus exposure and HLA in healthy donors. Generated by immunoSEQ multiplex PCR, the TCRdb table keeps only in-frame clones and is missing some. The sample lists a few hundred thousand clones, 70% to 90% occurring once. The sample consisted of PBMCs. The receptors stem from a woman aged 18-35 years in good health and CMV-seronegative.

The chain has TRBV28 and TRBJ2-3, with TRBD2 identical over 7 bases. V lost 4 bases to trimming and J lost 8 bases; unmatched junction nucleotides: 15. The germline V gene has CDR1 MDHEN and CDR2 SYDVKM. The CDR3 runs to 16 residues. CDR3 residues: CASSSGLVRRLGTQYF. CDR3 nucleotide sequence: TGTGCCAGCAGTTCAGGACTAGTTAGAAGGTTAGGTACGCAGTATTTT.

This clone occurred once. This rearrangement joins TRBV5-6 to TRBJ1-1; no definite D call. From germline, CDR1 is SGHDT and CDR2 YYEEEE. This CDR3 comprises 13 residues. V lost 0 bases, J lost 7 bases, and 10 bases lay in between. This CDR3 is CASSLGPGFEAFF. The DNA of the CDR3 is TGTGCCAGCAGCTTGGGCCCGGGATTTGAAGCTTTCTTT.

The chain carries TRBV2 and TRBJ2-1; 10 bases agree with TRBD2. Germline loops: CDR1 SNHLY, CDR2 FYNNEI. V was pared by 3 bases and J by 5 bases, with 4 bases of the junction left unmatched. This CDR3 spans 15 amino acids. The CDR3 DNA is TGTGCCAGCAGTGAGGCTAGCGGGGGAAACAATGAGCAGTTCTTC. It translates to CASSEASGGNNEQFF. Full variable domain (outside the CDR3, taken from reference TRBV2 and TRBJ2-1): EPEVTQTPSHQVTQMGQEVILRCVPISNHLYFYWYRQILGQKVEFLVSFYNNEISEKSEIFDDQFSVERPDGSNFTLKIRSTKLEDSAMYFCASSEASGGNNEQFFGPGTRLTVL.

The chain has TRBV27 and TRBJ1-2; a possible D gene is TRBD1 (6 bases). The CDR3 contains 14 residues. Germline assignment: CDR1 MNHEY and CDR2 SMNVEV (reference sequence). Trimming took off 5 bases at V and 8 bases at J, with 18 bases between the two ends. Here the CDR3 reads CASSLKNRAEGYTF. CDR3 coding DNA: TGTGCCAGCAGTCTCAAAAACAGGGCGGAAGGCTACACCTTC.

J is TRBJ2-7 and V is TRBV2, with 8 bases that match TRBD2. V dropped 2 bases and J dropped 4; count of bases not matched to a gene: 10. CDR1 and CDR2 (germline): SNHLY, FYNNEI. The CDR3 runs 16 residues. In DNA form, the CDR3 reads TGTGCCAGCAGTGAACTTGGCCTAGCGGGCCAATACGAGCAGTACTTC. Its translation is CASSELGLAGQYEQYF.

J is TRBJ2-7 and V is TRBV14; perhaps TRBD2 as D (5 bases). The germline V gene has CDR1 SGHDN and CDR2 FVKESK. Trimming removed 3 bases from V and 7 bases from J, with 10 bases in between. This CDR3 is 12 amino acids long. The CDR3 sequence: CASSQSTGEQYF. CDR3 in DNA: TGTGCCAGCAGCCAGTCGACGGGGGAGCAGTACTTC. The whole variable domain, remainder taken from reference TRBV14 and TRBJ2-7, is EAGVTQFPSHSVIEKGQTVTLRCDPISGHDNLYWYRRVMGKEIKFLLHFVKESKQDESGMPNNRFLAERTGGTYSTLKVQPAELEDSGVYFCASSQSTGEQYFGPGTRLTVT.

CDR3 coding DNA: TGTGCCAGCTCACCAAACGGGGGGGGCTGGCCCCAGCATTTT. It specifies CASSPNGGGWPQHF. V gene TRBV18 combines with J gene TRBJ1-5, with D possibly matching TRBD1 (6 bases). CDR1 is KGHSH and CDR2 is LQKENI in the germline V gene. CDR3 length: 14 residues. Trimming took 2 bases from V and 9 from J, leaving 14 bases between them.

The J gene is TRBJ2-2, the V gene TRBV27; 8 nucleotides match TRBD1. This CDR3 has 16 residues. V lost 1 base, J lost 7 bases, and 8 bases stayed unmatched. Germline V CDR1 and CDR2: MNHEY, SMNVEV (reference sequence). This CDR3 reads CASSLLRTGSLGELFF. Written as DNA, the CDR3 is TGTGCCAGCAGTTTATTGCGGACAGGGTCCCTCGGGGAGCTGTTTTTT.

The chain is built from TRBV23-1 and TRBJ1-5; D unclear. TRBV23-1 counts as an open reading frame of uncertain function. CDR3 length: 16 residues. Trimming stripped 4 bases from V and 0 bases from J, with 13 bases between. CDR3 sequence reads: CASSPYVCYSNQPQHF. The DNA of the CDR3 is TGCGCCAGCAGTCCCTATGTGTGTTATAGCAATCAGCCCCAGCATTTT.

The rearrangement uses TRBV18 and TRBJ1-4; 7 positions agree with TRBD1. The V gene's germline CDR1 is KGHSH and CDR2 LQKENI. This CDR3 is 14 amino acids long. V shed 6 bases, J shed 2 bases, and the junction held 3 bases outside the gene matches. DNA for the CDR3: TGTGCCAGCTCCCCGGGACAGACTAATGAAAAACTGTTTTTT. It is translated as CASSPGQTNEKLFF.